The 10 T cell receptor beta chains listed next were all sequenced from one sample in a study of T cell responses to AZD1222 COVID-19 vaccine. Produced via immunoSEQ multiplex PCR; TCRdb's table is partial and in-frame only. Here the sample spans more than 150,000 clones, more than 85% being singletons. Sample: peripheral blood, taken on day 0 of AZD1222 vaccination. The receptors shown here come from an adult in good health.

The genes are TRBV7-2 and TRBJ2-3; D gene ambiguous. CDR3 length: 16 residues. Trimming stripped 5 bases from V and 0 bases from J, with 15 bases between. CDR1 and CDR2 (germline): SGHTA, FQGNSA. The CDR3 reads CASSLQSGTSTDTQYF. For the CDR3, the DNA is TGTGCCAGCAGCCTACAGTCTGGTACTAGCACAGATACGCAGTATTTT.

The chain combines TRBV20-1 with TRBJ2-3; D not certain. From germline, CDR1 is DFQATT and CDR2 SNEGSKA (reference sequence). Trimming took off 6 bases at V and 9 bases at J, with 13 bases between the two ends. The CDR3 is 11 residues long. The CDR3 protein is CSASKPETQYF. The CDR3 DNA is TGCAGTGCCAGCAAACCCGAGACGCAGTATTTT.

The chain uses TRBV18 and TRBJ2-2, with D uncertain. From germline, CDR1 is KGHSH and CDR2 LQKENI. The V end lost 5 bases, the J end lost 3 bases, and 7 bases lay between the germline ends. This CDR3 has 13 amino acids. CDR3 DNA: TGTGCCAGCTCATCGCAGGACACCGGGGAGCTGTTTTTT. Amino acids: CASSSQDTGELFF. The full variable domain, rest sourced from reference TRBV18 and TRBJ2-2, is NAGVMQNPRHLVRRRGQEARLRCSPMKGHSHVYWYRQLPEEGLKFMVYLQKENIIDESGMPKERFSAEFPKEGPSILRIQQVVRGDSAAYFCASSSQDTGELFFGEGSRLTVL.

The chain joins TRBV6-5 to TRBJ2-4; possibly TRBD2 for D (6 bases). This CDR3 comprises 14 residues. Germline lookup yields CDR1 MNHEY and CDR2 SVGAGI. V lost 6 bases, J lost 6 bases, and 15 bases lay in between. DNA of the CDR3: TGTGCCAGCAGGCCCGGGACTGCTATAAACATTCAGTACTTC. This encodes CASRPGTAINIQYF.

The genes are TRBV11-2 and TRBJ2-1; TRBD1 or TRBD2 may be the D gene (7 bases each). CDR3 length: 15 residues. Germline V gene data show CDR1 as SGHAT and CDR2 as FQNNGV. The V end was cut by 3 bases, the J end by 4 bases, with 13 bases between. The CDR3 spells CASSLTGRGYNEQFF. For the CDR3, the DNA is TGTGCCAGCAGCTTGACAGGGAGGGGATACAATGAGCAGTTCTTC.

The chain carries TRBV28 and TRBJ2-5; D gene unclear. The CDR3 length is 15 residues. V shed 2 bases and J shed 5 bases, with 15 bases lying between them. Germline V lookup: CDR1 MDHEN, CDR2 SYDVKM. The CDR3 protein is CASSLIEGFLETQYF. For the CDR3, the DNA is TGTGCCAGCAGTTTAATCGAAGGGTTCTTGGAGACCCAGTACTTC.

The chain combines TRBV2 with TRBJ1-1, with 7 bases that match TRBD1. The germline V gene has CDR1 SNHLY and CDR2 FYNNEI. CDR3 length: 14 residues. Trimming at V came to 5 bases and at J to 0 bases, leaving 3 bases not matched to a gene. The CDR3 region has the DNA TGTGCCAGCAGTCCGGACAGGTTGAACACTGAAGCTTTCTTT. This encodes CASSPDRLNTEAFF.

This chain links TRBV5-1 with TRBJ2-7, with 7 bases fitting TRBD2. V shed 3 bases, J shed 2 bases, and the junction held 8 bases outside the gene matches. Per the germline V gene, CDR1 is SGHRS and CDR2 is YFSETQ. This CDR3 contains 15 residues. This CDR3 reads CASSSPPSGPYEQYF. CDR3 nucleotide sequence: TGCGCCAGCAGCTCCCCCCCTAGCGGCCCCTACGAGCAGTACTTC. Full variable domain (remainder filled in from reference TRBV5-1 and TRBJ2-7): KAGVTQTPRYLIKTRGQQVTLSCSPISGHRSVSWYQQTPGQGLQFLFEYFSETQRNKGNFPGRFSGRQFSNSRSEMNVSTLELGDSALYLCASSSPPSGPYEQYFGPGTRLTVT.

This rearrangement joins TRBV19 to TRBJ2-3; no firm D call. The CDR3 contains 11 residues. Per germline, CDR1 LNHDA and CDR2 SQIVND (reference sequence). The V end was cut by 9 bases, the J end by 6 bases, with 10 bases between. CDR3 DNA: TGTGCCAGCCCGCCCGGGGATACGCAGTATTTT. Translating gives CASPPGDTQYF. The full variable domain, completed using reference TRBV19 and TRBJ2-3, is DGGITQSPKYLFRKEGQNVTLSCEQNLNHDAMYWYRQDPGQGLRLIYYSQIVNDFQKGDIAEGYSVSREKKESFPLTVTSAQKNPTAFYLCASPPGDTQYFGPGTRLTVL.

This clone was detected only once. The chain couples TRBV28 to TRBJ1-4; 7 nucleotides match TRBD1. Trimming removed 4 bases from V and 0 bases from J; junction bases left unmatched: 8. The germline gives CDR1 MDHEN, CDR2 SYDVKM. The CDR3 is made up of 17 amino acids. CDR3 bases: TGTGCCAGCAGTTACCCTCCAGGGGGTGCAACTAATGAAAAACTGTTTTTT. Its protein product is CASSYPPGGATNEKLFF.